These 23 T cell receptor beta chains originate from one sample sequenced in a study of regulatory T cells in long-lasting Graves disease (dated by TCRdb to about 2021). Taken with the paper, the label for time point translates to: newly diagnosed GD, antithyroid drugs for less than 3 months. RNA was extracted from PBMCs in TRIzol for both TCR sequencing and RNA sequencing. Libraries were made using multiplex PCR. TCRdb records Illumina HiSeq 4000 as the sequencer. iRepertoire HTBI primers and Arm-PCR amplification of CDR3 regions were used to construct TCR beta libraries. Through fastp at Q25 and MiXCR, TCRdb rebuilt clones from the public reads, retaining in-frame beta chains. Duplicate CDR3 protein sequences are folded into a single record with the most common DNA and genes. Recorded for this sample are more than 350,000 distinct CDR3 sequences; around 14% of them occurred a single time. The ten biggest clones cover 16% of the sample.

The sample was also linked to a second study, of T cells in Graves' hyperthyroidism and ophthalmopathy.

Sequenced here: peripheral blood mononuclear cells (PBMCs), sampled at new diagnosis, from a patient treated with antithyroid drugs. Receptors were obtained from a woman aged 30 to 39 with Graves disease. Donor details come from another sample of the same person, matched by shared clones.

The sample holds many counts of this clonotype. The chain links TRBV27 to TRBJ2-3; D unclear. V was clipped by 7 bases and J by 1 base, with 12 bases between them. CDR3 length: 14 residues. CDR1 and CDR2 from the germline V gene are MNHEY and SMNVEV (reference sequence). For the CDR3, the DNA is TGTGCCAGCACCCCTTTGGACGGCACAGATACGCAGTATTTT. Its translation: CASTPLDGTDTQYF.

This clonotype was counted many times. CDR3 loop: CASSVSASGNTIYF. The DNA for the CDR3 is TGTGCCAGCAGTGTGTCCGCCTCTGGAAACACCATATATTTT. V gene TRBV12-3 or TRBV12-4 combines with J gene TRBJ1-3; D unresolved. This CDR3 contains 14 residues. Trimming shortened V by 5 bases and J by 0 bases, and 8 bases separated the two germline ends.

The chain recombines TRBV5-1 with TRBJ2-2; no clear D. The CDR3 runs to 14 residues. Germline loops: CDR1 SGHRS, CDR2 YFSETQ. The germline V and J ends were trimmed by 2 bases and 8 bases, with 13 bases remaining between them. This CDR3 reads CASSLGRPRGELFF. The CDR3 nucleotides are TGCGCCAGCAGCTTAGGGCGCCCCAGGGGGGAGCTGTTTTTT.

This clonotype was picked up many times. The rearrangement links TRBV6-2 or TRBV6-3 to TRBJ1-4; weak D call: TRBD1 (5 bases). This CDR3 spans 14 amino acids. The V gene's germline CDR1 is MNHEY and CDR2 SVGEGT. Trimming pared 4 bases from V and 5 bases from J, leaving 11 bases between. The CDR3 spells CASSLSKGNEKLFF. The DNA for the CDR3 is TGTGCCAGCAGTTTGTCGAAGGGGAATGAAAAACTGTTTTTT.

The chain joins TRBV7-2 to TRBJ1-5; 7 positions agree with TRBD1. The V and J ends lost 5 bases and 3 bases, in that order; junction bases with no gene match: 4. Germline CDR1 and CDR2: SGHTA and FQGNSA. The CDR3 covers 14 residues. As DNA, the CDR3 is TGTGCCAGCAGCCGGGACAGAAACAATCAGCCCCAGCATTTT. This codes for CASSRDRNNQPQHF.

The chain recombines TRBV7-8 with TRBJ1-3; D is undetermined. The ends were cut back, 5 bases at V and 4 bases at J, with 9 bases in the middle. This CDR3 region has 13 residues. Germline-derived CDR1 and CDR2 are SGHVS and FQNEAQ. The DNA of the CDR3 is TGTGCCAGCAGCCCCAGCCTCGGAAACACCATATATTTT. Translating it yields CASSPSLGNTIYF.

The CDR3 loop is CSARAPSGGNTGELFF. Written as DNA, the CDR3 is TGCAGTGCTAGAGCTCCTAGCGGAGGGAACACCGGGGAGCTGTTTTTT. The chain joins TRBV20-1 to TRBJ2-2; TRBD2 aligns across 7 bases. Germline loops: CDR1 DFQATT, CDR2 SNEGSKA (reference sequence). This CDR3 is 16 amino acids long. V trimming: 1 base; J trimming: 1 base; junction bases outside the gene matches: 6.

CDR3 DNA sequence: TGTGCCAGCGAGCTAGCGGGCACAGATACGCAGTATTTT. Translating gives CASELAGTDTQYF. The chain links TRBV6-1 to TRBJ2-3; 7 nucleotides align to TRBD2. Germline loops: CDR1 MNHNS, CDR2 SASEGT. The CDR3 totals 13 residues. V lost 8 bases to trimming and J lost 1 base; unmatched junction nucleotides: 3.

This clonotype was detected ten times or more. The CDR3 DNA reads as TGTGCCAGCAGCTTTGTAGGGGCGGGAGAGATGGACAATGAGCAGTTCTTC. Its protein product is CASSFVGAGEMDNEQFF. V and J are TRBV11-2 and TRBJ2-1; 7 bases are shared with TRBD2. This CDR3 region has 17 residues. CDR1 is SGHAT, CDR2 FQNNGV, per germline. The V segment lost 3 bases and the J segment 5 bases; nucleotides outside the gene matches: 13.

This clonotype was observed a handful of times. The genes are TRBV19 and TRBJ1-1; D is uncertain. CDR3 length equals 17 residues. Trimming shortened V by 3 bases and J by 5 bases, and 22 bases separated the two germline ends. Germline V gene data show CDR1 as LNHDA and CDR2 as SQIVND (reference sequence). CDR3: CASSIIGDRLSGTEAFF. CDR3 coding DNA: TGTGCCAGTAGTATTATTGGCGACCGCCTGAGTGGAACTGAAGCTTTCTTT. Together with reference TRBV19 and TRBJ1-1, the CDR3 gives the full variable domain: DGGITQSPKYLFRKEGQNVTLSCEQNLNHDAMYWYRQDPGQGLRLIYYSQIVNDFQKGDIAEGYSVSREKKESFPLTVTSAQKNPTAFYLCASSIIGDRLSGTEAFFGQGTRLTVV.

The table lists this clonotype with many counts. The V and J genes are TRBV7-3 and TRBJ2-3, with a possible D match to TRBD1 (6 bases). This CDR3 comprises 14 residues. Trimming took 5 bases from V and 3 from J, leaving 12 bases between them. Germline CDR1 reads SGHTA; CDR2 reads FQGTGA. The CDR3 sequence is CASSRGQTTDTQYF. Here the CDR3 DNA reads TGTGCCAGCAGCCGCGGACAGACAACAGATACGCAGTATTTT.

This clonotype appeared a few times. The V call is TRBV5-1, the J call TRBJ2-5; 9 bases are a match to TRBD2. Germline CDR1 and CDR2: SGHRS and YFSETQ. The CDR3 has 17 amino acids. V lost 4 bases and J lost 1; bases outside the gene matches: 11. The CDR3 DNA reads as TGCGCCAGCAGCAAGGGGGTTAGCGGGAGTGCCCAAGAGACCCAGTACTTC. This codes for CASSKGVSGSAQETQYF.

This clonotype was observed at least ten times. The chain links TRBV3-1 to TRBJ2-5, with 14 bases identical to TRBD2. CDR1 and CDR2 (germline): LGHDT, YNNKEL (reference sequence). The CDR3 extends over 18 amino acids. J lost 5 bases, V lost 1 base, and 9 bases had no gene match. CDR3 residues: CASSQGRLAGGPGETQYF. The CDR3 DNA sequence: TGTGCCAGCAGCCAAGGCCGACTAGCGGGAGGGCCTGGGGAGACCCAGTACTTC.

There are many counts of this clonotype. This chain links TRBV18 with TRBJ2-2, with D unresolved. This CDR3 is built from 15 residues. Germline values: CDR1 KGHSH, CDR2 LQKENI. V was shortened by 2 bases and J by 2 bases, with 9 bases between the two germline ends. CDR3 sequence reads: CASSPISRNTGELFF. The CDR3 DNA is TGTGCCAGCTCACCAATTAGCCGAAACACCGGGGAGCTGTTTTTT.

Only one count was recorded for this clonotype. J is TRBJ2-7 and V is TRBV29-1; 9 bases map to TRBD1. The germline V gene encodes CDR1 SQVTM and CDR2 ANQGSEA. The V gene end was trimmed by 2 bases and the J gene end by 4 bases; junction bases not matched to a gene: 3. CDR3 length equals 13 residues. The CDR3 sequence is CSVEQDRGYEQYF. In DNA form, the CDR3 reads TGCAGCGTTGAACAGGACAGGGGTTACGAGCAGTACTTC.

This clonotype was seen only a few times. This rearrangement joins TRBV12-3 or TRBV12-4 to TRBJ1-1; a weak D match, TRBD1 (5 bases). The V and J ends lost 0 bases and 7 bases respectively, with 18 bases between them. The CDR3 contains 16 residues. As DNA, the CDR3 is TGTGCCAGCAGTTTAGCGGGGGGTATTGGGGACGTTGAAGCTTTCTTT. Protein product: CASSLAGGIGDVEAFF.

The chain carries TRBV5-1 and TRBJ1-3; TRBD1 agrees at 9 bases. Germline trimming cut 2 bases from V and 1 base from J; bases unmatched to any gene: 4. This CDR3 is 16 amino acids long. Germline V CDR1 and CDR2: SGHRS, YFSETQ. DNA of the CDR3: TGCGCCAGCAGCTTTACAGGGGGCGAATCTGGAAACACCATATATTTT. Translating it yields CASSFTGGESGNTIYF. Together with reference TRBV5-1 and TRBJ1-3, the CDR3 gives the full variable domain: KAGVTQTPRYLIKTRGQQVTLSCSPISGHRSVSWYQQTPGQGLQFLFEYFSETQRNKGNFPGRFSGRQFSNSRSEMNVSTLELGDSALYLCASSFTGGESGNTIYFGEGSWLTVV.

As for this clonotype: No conserved phenylalanine or tryptophan ends this CDR3, so it is likely a read error. This chain connects TRBV5-1 to TRBJ2-4, with 9 bases matching TRBD1. Germline loops: CDR1 SGHRS, CDR2 YFSETQ. The CDR3 is made up of 15 amino acids. V trimming: 3 bases; J trimming: 11 bases; junction bases outside the gene matches: 12. CDR3 amino acids: CASSSDRGGRIVQYC. CDR3 sequence (DNA): TGCGCCAGCAGCTCGGACAGGGGCGGACGAATAGTTCAGTACTGC.

In nucleotides, the CDR3 is TGTGCCTGGAGTCACCAAGGTGAGGGGCGATACGAGCAGTACTTC. This gives the protein CAWSHQGEGRYEQYF. The J gene is TRBJ2-7, the V gene TRBV30; D could derive from TRBD1 or TRBD2 (5 bases each). Trimming took 2 bases from V and 4 from J, leaving 18 bases between them. The germline gives CDR1 GTSNPN, CDR2 SVGIG (reference sequence). This CDR3 spans 15 amino acids.

This chain connects TRBV11-2 to TRBJ2-1, with D perhaps TRBD2 (6 bases). The CDR3 runs to 14 residues. V was pared by 5 bases and J by 6 bases, with 14 bases between. The V gene's germline CDR1 is SGHAT and CDR2 FQNNGV. CDR3: CASSDRDSRNEQFF. CDR3 bases: TGTGCCAGCAGCGACCGGGACTCTCGCAATGAGCAGTTCTTC.

In regard to this clonotype: Since a far larger clone is one base different, this is likely a read error. Because the CDR3 is missing its conserved closing phenylalanine or tryptophan, this is likely a read error. The chain carries TRBV11-1 and TRBJ2-7, with 8 positions matching TRBD2. The V gene's germline CDR1 is SGHAT and CDR2 FQDESV (reference sequence). J was trimmed by 3 bases and V by 3 bases; bases with no gene match: 10. The CDR3 has 16 residues. CDR3 residues: CASSLPSGLDVYEQYL. As DNA, the CDR3 is TGTGCCAGCAGCTTGCCCTCGGGACTAGATGTCTACGAGCAGTACCTC.

Ten or more counts support this clonotype. The chain employs TRBV5-1 and TRBJ2-1; TRBD1 matches 7 bases. In germline, CDR1 is SGHRS, CDR2 YFSETQ. The CDR3 is made up of 14 amino acids. The V and J ends lost 4 bases and 8 bases, in that order; junction bases with no gene match: 9. CDR3 bases: TGCGCCAGCAGCCAGTTACAGGGGAGCGATGAGCAGTTCTTC. Protein sequence: CASSQLQGSDEQFF. Full variable domain (remainder filled in from reference TRBV5-1 and TRBJ2-1): KAGVTQTPRYLIKTRGQQVTLSCSPISGHRSVSWYQQTPGQGLQFLFEYFSETQRNKGNFPGRFSGRQFSNSRSEMNVSTLELGDSALYLCASSQLQGSDEQFFGPGTRLTVL.

Note on this clonotype: Being one base from a much bigger clone, this may be a read error. The chain recombines TRBV3-1 with TRBJ2-1; 11 nucleotides align to TRBD2. Germline loops: CDR1 LGHDT, CDR2 YNNKEL (reference sequence). The junction had 8 bases not matched to a gene; V was cut back by 4 bases and J by 12 bases. This CDR3 region has 14 residues. In DNA form, the CDR3 reads TGTGCCAGCAGCCGTGGTAGCGGGAGGGGGGTGCAGTTCTTC. This translates into CASSRGSGRGVQFF.